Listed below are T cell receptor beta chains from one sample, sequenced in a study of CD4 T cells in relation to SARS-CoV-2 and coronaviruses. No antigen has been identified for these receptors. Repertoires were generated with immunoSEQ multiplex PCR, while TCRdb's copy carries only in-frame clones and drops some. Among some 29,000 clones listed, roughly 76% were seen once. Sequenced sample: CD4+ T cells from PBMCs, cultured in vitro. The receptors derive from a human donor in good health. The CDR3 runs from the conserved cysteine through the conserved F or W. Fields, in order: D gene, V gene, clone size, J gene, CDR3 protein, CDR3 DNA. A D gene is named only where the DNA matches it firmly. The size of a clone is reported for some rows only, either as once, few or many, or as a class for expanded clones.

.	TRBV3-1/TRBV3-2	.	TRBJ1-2	CASSQDPGRGSIYGYTF	TGTGCCAGCAGCCAAGATCCCGGCAGGGGATCGATCTATGGCTACACCTTC
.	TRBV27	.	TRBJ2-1	CASSLRRGSNEQFF	TGTGCCAGCAGTTTACGGCGGGGTTCCAATGAGCAGTTCTTC
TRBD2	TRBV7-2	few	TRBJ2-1	CASSPNSGSSYNEQFF	TGTGCCAGCAGCCCTAATAGCGGGAGCTCCTACAATGAGCAGTTCTTC
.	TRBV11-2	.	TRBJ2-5	CASSYSWETQYF	TGTGCCAGCAGCTACAGTTGGGAGACCCAGTACTTC
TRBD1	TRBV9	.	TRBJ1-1	CASSVGTGGQVTEAFF	TGTGCCAGCAGCGTAGGGACAGGGGGCCAGGTGACTGAAGCTTTCTTT
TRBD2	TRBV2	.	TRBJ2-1	CASRASGGAVLNEQFF	TGTGCCAGCAGGGCTAGCGGGGGGGCCGTCCTCAATGAGCAGTTCTTC
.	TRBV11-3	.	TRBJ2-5	CASSVGLETQYF	TGTGCCAGCAGTGTAGGGTTGGAGACCCAGTACTTC
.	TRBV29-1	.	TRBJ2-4	CSVSLAGEGIQYF	TGCAGCGTCTCCCTGGCAGGGGAAGGCATTCAGTACTTC
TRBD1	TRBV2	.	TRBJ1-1	CASNRAGGRTEAFF	TGTGCCAGCAATCGCGCAGGGGGCCGCACTGAAGCTTTCTTT
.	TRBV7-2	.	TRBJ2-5	CASSPSDYRKTQYF	TGTGCCAGCAGCCCCTCGGACTATCGGAAGACCCAGTACTTC
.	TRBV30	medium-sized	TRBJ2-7	CAWSRITYEQYF	TGTGCCTGGAGCAGGATAACCTACGAGCAGTACTTC
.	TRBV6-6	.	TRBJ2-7	CASSTGPSREQYF	TGTGCCAGCAGTACCGGGCCATCGAGAGAGCAGTACTTC
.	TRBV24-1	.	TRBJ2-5	CATSTGPEETQYF	TGTGCCACTTCGACCGGACCTGAGGAGACCCAGTACTTC
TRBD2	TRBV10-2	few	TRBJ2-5	CASRARLAGGGETQYF	TGCGCCAGCAGAGCTCGACTAGCGGGGGGTGGGGAGACCCAGTACTTC
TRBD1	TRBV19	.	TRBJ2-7	CASSIDWSGQGIYEQYF	TGTGCCAGTAGTATAGATTGGTCCGGACAGGGAATCTACGAGCAGTACTTC
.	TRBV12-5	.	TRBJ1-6	CASGLISPLHF	TGTGCTAGTGGTTTGATTTCACCCCTCCACTTT
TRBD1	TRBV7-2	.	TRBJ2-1	CASSPILGTDNEQFF	TGTGCCAGCAGCCCAATCCTCGGGACAGACAATGAGCAGTTCTTC
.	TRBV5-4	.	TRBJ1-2	CASSLAPGARGYTF	TGTGCCAGCAGCTTGGCCCCGGGGGCTAGGGGCTACACCTTC
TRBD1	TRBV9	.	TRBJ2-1	CASSGQGTYNEQFF	TGTGCCAGCAGCGGACAGGGGACCTACAATGAGCAGTTCTTC
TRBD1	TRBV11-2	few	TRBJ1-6	CASSIRQGAGSPLHF	TGTGCCAGCAGCATTAGACAGGGGGCGGGATCACCCCTCCACTTT
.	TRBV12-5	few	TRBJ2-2	CASGSRAGELFF	TGTGCTAGTGGTTCCAGGGCCGGGGAGCTGTTTTTT
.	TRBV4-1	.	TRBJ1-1	CASSQEEGRQSEAFF	TGCGCCAGCAGCCAAGAGGAGGGAAGGCAATCTGAAGCTTTCTTT
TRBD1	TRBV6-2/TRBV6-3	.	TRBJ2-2	CASSYGGQGNTGELFF	TGTGCCAGCAGTTACGGGGGACAGGGGAACACCGGGGAGCTGTTTTTT
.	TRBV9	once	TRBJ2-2	CASSVGALYRGSLTGELFF	TGTGCCAGCAGCGTAGGGGCCCTCTATAGGGGGAGCCTCACCGGGGAGCTGTTTTTT
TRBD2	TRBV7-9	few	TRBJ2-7	CASSPTSGNSYEQYF	TGTGCCAGCAGCCCGACTAGCGGGAATTCCTACGAGCAGTACTTC
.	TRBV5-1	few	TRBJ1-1	CASSTGGGNTEAFF	TGCGCCAGCAGCACAGGAGGGGGGAACACTGAAGCTTTCTTT
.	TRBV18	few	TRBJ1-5	CASSQDTGPQHF	TGTGCCAGCTCACAAGACACAGGGCCCCAGCATTTT
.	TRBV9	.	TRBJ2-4	CASSVAGENIQYF	TGTGCCAGCAGCGTAGCTGGGGAAAACATTCAGTACTTC
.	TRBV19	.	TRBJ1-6	CASNGGQTFYNSPLHF	TGTGCCAGTAACGGTGGGCAGACTTTTTATAATTCACCCCTCCACTTT
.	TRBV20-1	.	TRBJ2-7	CSAETRGEQYF	TGCAGTGCGGAGACAAGGGGCGAGCAGTACTTC
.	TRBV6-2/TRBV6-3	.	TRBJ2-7	CASSFSGAYEQYF	TGTGCCAGCAGTTTTAGCGGAGCCTACGAGCAGTACTTC
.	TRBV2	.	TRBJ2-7	CASGGTAYEQYF	TGTGCCAGCGGCGGGACCGCCTACGAGCAGTACTTC
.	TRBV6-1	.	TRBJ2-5	CASSEMLGKETQYF	TGTGCCAGCAGTGAAATGTTGGGGAAAGAGACCCAGTACTTC
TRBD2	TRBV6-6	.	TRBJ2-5	CASSPSGLAGGRETQYF	TGTGCCAGCAGTCCGTCCGGACTAGCGGGGGGGCGGGAGACCCAGTACTTC
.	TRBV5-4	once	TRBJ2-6	CASSPPWGLGGANVLTF	TGTGCCAGCAGCCCTCCCTGGGGGCTAGGTGGGGCCAACGTCCTGACTTTC
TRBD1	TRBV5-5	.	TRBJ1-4	CASSWGQGDEKLFF	TGTGCCAGCAGCTGGGGACAGGGGGACGAAAAACTGTTTTTT
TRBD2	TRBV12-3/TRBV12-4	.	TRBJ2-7	CASTNSGRYEQYF	TGTGCCAGCACCAATAGCGGGAGGTACGAGCAGTACTTC
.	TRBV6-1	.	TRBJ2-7	CASSEALRQVSYEQYF	TGTGCCAGCAGTGAAGCGTTGAGACAGGTTTCCTACGAGCAGTACTTC
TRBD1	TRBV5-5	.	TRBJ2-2	CASSLAGGMNTGELFF	TGTGCCAGCAGCTTGGCAGGGGGCATGAACACCGGGGAGCTGTTTTTT
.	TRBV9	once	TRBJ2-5	CASSGDLQETQYF	TGTGCCAGCAGCGGGGACCTACAAGAGACCCAGTACTTC
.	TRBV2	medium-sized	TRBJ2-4	CASSEGVAKNIQYF	TGTGCCAGCAGTGAAGGAGTTGCCAAAAACATTCAGTACTTC
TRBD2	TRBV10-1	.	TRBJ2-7	CASSESLAGVRYF	TGCGCCAGCAGTGAGTCCCTAGCGGGGGTCCGGTACTTC
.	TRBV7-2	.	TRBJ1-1	CASSPTRRTEAFF	TGTGCCAGCAGCCCAACCCGACGGACTGAAGCTTTCTTT
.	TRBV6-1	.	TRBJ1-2	CASSELTVGGPRGGYTF	TGTGCCAGCAGTGAATTAACGGTCGGCGGGCCCCGGGGGGGCTACACCTTC
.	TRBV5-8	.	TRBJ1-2	CASSPLQGRYGYTF	TGTGCCAGCAGCCCGTTGCAGGGGCGCTATGGCTACACCTTC
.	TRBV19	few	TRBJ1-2	CASSIAGGYTF	TGTGCCAGTAGTATAGCTGGTGGCTACACCTTC
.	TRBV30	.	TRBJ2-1	CAWGEFEQFF	TGTGCCTGGGGGGAGTTTGAGCAGTTCTTC
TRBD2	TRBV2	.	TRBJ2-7	CASSRLAGGGEQYF	TGTGCCAGCAGTCGGCTAGCGGGAGGTGGAGAGCAGTACTTC
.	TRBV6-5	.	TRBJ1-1	CASSPWAEGTEAFF	TGTGCCAGCAGTCCCTGGGCCGAGGGCACTGAAGCTTTCTTT
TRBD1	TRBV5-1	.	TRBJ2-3	CASSPGTATDTQYF	TGCGCCAGCAGCCCCGGGACAGCCACAGATACGCAGTATTTT
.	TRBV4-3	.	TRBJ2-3	CASSQSLTSTDTQYF	TGCGCCAGCAGCCAATCACTAACTAGCACAGATACGCAGTATTTT
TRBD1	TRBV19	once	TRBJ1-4	CASSILPGTGDEKLFF	TGTGCCAGTAGTATACTCCCCGGGACAGGGGATGAAAAACTGTTTTTT
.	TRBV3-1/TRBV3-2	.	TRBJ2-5	CASSQVLLGGKTQYF	TGTGCCAGCAGCCAAGTTCTCCTGGGCGGGAAGACCCAGTACTTC
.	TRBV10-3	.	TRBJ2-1	CAISAELVEGGEQFF	TGTGCCATCAGTGCGGAGCTAGTCGAAGGGGGTGAGCAGTTCTTC
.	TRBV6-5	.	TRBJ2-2	CASSRGGPTGELFF	TGTGCCAGCAGCCGCGGGGGCCCCACCGGGGAGCTGTTTTTT
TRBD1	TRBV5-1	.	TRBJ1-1	CASSSQGVMDTEAFF	TGCGCCAGCAGTTCCCAGGGGGTGATGGACACTGAAGCTTTCTTT
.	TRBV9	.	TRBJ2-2	CASSVATSLNTGELFF	TGTGCCAGCAGCGTAGCTACTAGCTTGAACACCGGGGAGCTGTTTTTT
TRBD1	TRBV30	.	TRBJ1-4	CAWSIGQGNEKLFF	TGTGCCTGGAGTATCGGACAGGGGAATGAAAAACTGTTTTTT
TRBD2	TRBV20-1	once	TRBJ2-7	CSASPGTSGRSGSYEQYF	TGCAGTGCTAGTCCCGGGACTAGCGGGAGGTCCGGCTCCTACGAGCAGTACTTC
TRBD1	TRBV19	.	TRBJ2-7	CASSPRTGFDEQYF	TGTGCCAGTAGTCCTAGGACAGGGTTCGACGAGCAGTACTTC